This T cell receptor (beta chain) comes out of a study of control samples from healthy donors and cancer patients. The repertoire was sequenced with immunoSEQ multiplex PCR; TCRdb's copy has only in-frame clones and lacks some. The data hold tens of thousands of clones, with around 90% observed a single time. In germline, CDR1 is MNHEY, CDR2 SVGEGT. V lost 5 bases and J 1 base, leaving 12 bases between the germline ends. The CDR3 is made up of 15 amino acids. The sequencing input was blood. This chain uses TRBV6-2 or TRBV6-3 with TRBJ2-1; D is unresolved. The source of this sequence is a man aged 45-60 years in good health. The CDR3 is CASSRSQKSYNEQFF. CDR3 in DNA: TGTGCCAGCAGTCGTAGCCAAAAGTCCTACAATGAGCAGTTCTTC.